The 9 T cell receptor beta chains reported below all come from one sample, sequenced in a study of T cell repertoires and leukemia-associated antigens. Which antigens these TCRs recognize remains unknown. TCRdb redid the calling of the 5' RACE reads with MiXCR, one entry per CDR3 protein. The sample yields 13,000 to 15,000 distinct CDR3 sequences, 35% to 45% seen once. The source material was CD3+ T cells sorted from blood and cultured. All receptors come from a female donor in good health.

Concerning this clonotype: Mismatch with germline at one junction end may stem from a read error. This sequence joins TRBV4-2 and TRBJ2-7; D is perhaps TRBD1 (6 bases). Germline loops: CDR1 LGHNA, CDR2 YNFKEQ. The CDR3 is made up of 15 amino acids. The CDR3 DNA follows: TGTGCCAGCAGCCTAAGTCCGGACCTCAGGGGCGAACAGCACTTC. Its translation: CASSLSPDLRGEQHF.

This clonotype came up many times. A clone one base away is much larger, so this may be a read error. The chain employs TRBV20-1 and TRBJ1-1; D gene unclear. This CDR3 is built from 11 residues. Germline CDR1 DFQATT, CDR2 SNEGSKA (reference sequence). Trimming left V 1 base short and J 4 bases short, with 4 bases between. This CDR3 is CSARGSTEAFF. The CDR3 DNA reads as TGCAGTGCTAGAGGGAGCACTGAAGCTTTCTTT.

CDR3 sequence reads: CASSARLTDTQYF. Here the CDR3 DNA reads TGTGCCAGCAGCGCCCGGTTAACAGATACGCAGTATTTT. The rearrangement links TRBV7-2 to TRBJ2-3; D remains unclear. The CDR3 length is 13 residues. Trimming left V 5 bases short and J 3 bases short, with 9 bases between. Germline assignment: CDR1 SGHTA and CDR2 FQGNSA.

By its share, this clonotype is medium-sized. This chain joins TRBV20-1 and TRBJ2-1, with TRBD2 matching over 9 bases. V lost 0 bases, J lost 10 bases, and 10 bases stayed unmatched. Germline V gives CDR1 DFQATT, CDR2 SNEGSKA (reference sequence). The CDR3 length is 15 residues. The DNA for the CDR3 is TGCAGTGCTAGAGATCTGTTGGGAAGCGGGAGGGAGCAGTTCTTC. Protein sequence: CSARDLLGSGREQFF.

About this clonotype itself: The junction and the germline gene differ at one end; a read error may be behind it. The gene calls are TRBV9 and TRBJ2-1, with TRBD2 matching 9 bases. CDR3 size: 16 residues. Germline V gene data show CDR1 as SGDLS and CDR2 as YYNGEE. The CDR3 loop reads CASSPYLAGVNNEQFF. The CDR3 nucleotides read TGTGCCAGCAGCCCCTACTTAGCGGGAGTTAACAATGAGCAGTTTTTC.

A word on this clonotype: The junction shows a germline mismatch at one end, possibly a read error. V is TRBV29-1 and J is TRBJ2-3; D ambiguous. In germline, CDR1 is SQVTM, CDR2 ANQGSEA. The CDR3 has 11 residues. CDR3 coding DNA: TGCAGCGTTGAATACAGAGATGCGCAGTATTTT. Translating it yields CSVEYRDAQYF.

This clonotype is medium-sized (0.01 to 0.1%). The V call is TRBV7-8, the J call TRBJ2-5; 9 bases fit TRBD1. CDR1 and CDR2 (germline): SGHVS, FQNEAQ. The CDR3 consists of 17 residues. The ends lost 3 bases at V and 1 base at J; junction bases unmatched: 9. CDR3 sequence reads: CASSLGVGTGFQETQYF. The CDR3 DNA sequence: TGTGCCAGCAGCTTGGGCGTTGGGACAGGGTTCCAAGAGACCCAGTACTTC.

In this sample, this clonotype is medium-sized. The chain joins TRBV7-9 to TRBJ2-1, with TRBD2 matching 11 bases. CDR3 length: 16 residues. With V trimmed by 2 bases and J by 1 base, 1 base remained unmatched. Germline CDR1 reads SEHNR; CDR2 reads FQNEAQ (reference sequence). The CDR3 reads CASSLTSGGSYNEQFF. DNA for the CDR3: TGTGCCAGCAGCTTAACTAGCGGGGGATCCTACAATGAGCAGTTCTTC.

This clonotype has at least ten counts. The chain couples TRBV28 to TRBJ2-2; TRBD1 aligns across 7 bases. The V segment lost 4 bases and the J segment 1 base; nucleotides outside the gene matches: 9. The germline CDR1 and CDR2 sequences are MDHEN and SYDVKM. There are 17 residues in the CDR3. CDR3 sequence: CASSSKQGTRNTGELFF. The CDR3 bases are TGTGCCAGCAGTTCAAAACAGGGGACAAGGAACACCGGGGAGCTGTTTTTT. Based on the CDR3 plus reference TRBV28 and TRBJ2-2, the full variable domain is DVKVTQSSRYLVKRTGEKVFLECVQDMDHENMFWYRQDPGLGLRLIYFSYDVKMKEKGDIPEGYSVSREKKERFSLILESASTNQTSMYLCASSSKQGTRNTGELFFGEGSRLTVL.